The 11 T cell receptor beta chains presented below share a single source sample, sequenced in a study of blood T cell repertoires in COVID-19. Sequenced by immunoSEQ multiplex PCR; TCRdb stores in-frame clones only, minus some. The sample consists of 65,000 or so clones, approximately 80% of them appearing once. Material for sequencing was peripheral blood. All receptors derive from an elderly man with acute or convalescent COVID-19.

This chain links TRBV6-5 with TRBJ1-1, with a tentative D call TRBD1 (6 bases). This CDR3 is 15 amino acids long. Trimming pared 7 bases from V and 5 bases from J, leaving 20 bases between. CDR1 and CDR2 (germline): MNHEY, SVGAGI. The CDR3 sequence: CASKIPGGGSTEAFF. The CDR3, as DNA: TGTGCCAGCAAGATCCCGGGAGGGGGTTCTACTGAAGCTTTCTTT.

V usage is TRBV18 and J usage is TRBJ1-5; 9 positions match TRBD1. Germline-derived CDR1 and CDR2 are KGHSH and LQKENI. The ends lost 3 bases at V and 6 bases at J; junction bases unmatched: 6. The CDR3 spans 15 residues. CDR3 region: CASSPYRGRGQPQHF. CDR3 coding DNA: TGTGCCAGCTCACCTTACAGGGGGCGAGGTCAGCCCCAGCATTTT.

The chain employs TRBV9 and TRBJ2-3; D might be TRBD1 (6 bases). The CDR3 has 15 amino acids. V dropped 0 bases and J dropped 2 bases, with 10 bases sitting between them. The germline V gene encodes CDR1 SGDLS and CDR2 YYNGEE. CDR3: CASSVERGSTDTQYF. The CDR3 DNA sequence: TGTGCCAGCAGCGTAGAAAGGGGGTCCACAGATACGCAGTATTTT.

The gene calls are TRBV19 and TRBJ2-3, with TRBD2 identical over 9 bases. Germline V CDR1 and CDR2: LNHDA, SQIVND (reference sequence). This CDR3 is 16 amino acids long. Unmatched junction bases numbered 8, after V lost 5 bases and J lost 2 bases. The DNA for the CDR3 is TGTGCCAGTAGTGGGGACTTAGCGGGGGTCACAGATACGCAGTATTTT. It specifies CASSGDLAGVTDTQYF.

In DNA form, the CDR3 reads TGTGCCAGCCGCAGGGACACAGCTAACTATGGCTACACCTTC. It codes for CASRRDTANYGYTF. The chain uses TRBV28 and TRBJ1-2, with D possibly TRBD1 on 6 matching bases. Germline V gene lookup returns CDR1 MDHEN and CDR2 SYDVKM. Trimming removed 8 bases at V and 0 bases at J, with 13 bases between. This CDR3 spans 14 amino acids.

This chain uses TRBV19 with TRBJ1-2, with D unclear. Germline loops: CDR1 LNHDA, CDR2 SQIVND (reference sequence). Trimming cost V 4 bases and J 3 bases, with 9 bases left between them. The CDR3 consists of 13 residues. This CDR3 reads CASSRHTHYGYTF. Written as DNA, the CDR3 is TGTGCCAGTAGTAGGCATACCCACTATGGCTACACCTTC.

The chain combines TRBV3-1 (or the pseudogene TRBV3-2) with TRBJ1-6, with 7 bases identical to TRBD1. V shed 0 bases and J 9 bases; nucleotides not matched to a gene: 8. Germline CDR1 and CDR2: LGHDT and YNNKEL (reference sequence). There are 16 residues in the CDR3. CDR3 in DNA: TGTGCCAGCAGCCAAGATAGGCAGGGGGAAGGTTCACCCCTCCACTTT. Translated, it gives CASSQDRQGEGSPLHF.

This clone was seen just once. This chain uses TRBV12-5 with TRBJ2-4; the match to TRBD1 covers 8 bases. The V segment lost 0 bases and the J segment 4 bases; nucleotides outside the gene matches: 8. Germline CDR1 LGHNT, CDR2 FRNRAP. The length of the CDR3 is 17 residues. The CDR3 is CASGLVIGQGGKNIQYF. DNA for the CDR3: TGTGCTAGTGGTTTGGTAATCGGACAGGGCGGAAAAAACATTCAGTACTTC.

The J gene is TRBJ1-2, the V gene TRBV5-1; possibly TRBD1 for D (5 bases). Trimming took 2 bases from V and 7 from J, leaving 15 bases between them. This CDR3 is built from 14 residues. Germline V gene sequence: CDR1 SGHRS, CDR2 YFSETQ. In nucleotides, the CDR3 is TGCGCCAGCAGCTTCGGAGACACGGGGGGTGGCTACACCTTC. Translating it yields CASSFGDTGGGYTF.

V gene TRBV6-6 combines with J gene TRBJ1-1, with a possible D match to TRBD1 (6 bases). Germline CDR1 and CDR2: MNHNY and SVGAGI (reference sequence). V dropped 0 bases and J dropped 6 bases, with 17 bases sitting between them. This CDR3 is 16 amino acids long. This CDR3 is CASSYSLQGGVAEAFF. The CDR3 DNA sequence: TGTGCCAGCAGTTACTCCTTACAGGGTGGGGTCGCTGAAGCTTTCTTT.

This clone was counted only a few times. This rearrangement joins TRBV11-3 to TRBJ1-1; 11 bases match TRBD1. CDR3 length equals 16 residues. Germline V CDR1 and CDR2: SGHNT, YENEEA. Trimming took 3 bases from V and 1 from J; bases not matched to a gene: 4. The CDR3 DNA reads TGTGCCAGCAGCTTCCACGGACAGGGGGCGAACACTGAAGCTTTCTTT. It codes for CASSFHGQGANTEAFF.